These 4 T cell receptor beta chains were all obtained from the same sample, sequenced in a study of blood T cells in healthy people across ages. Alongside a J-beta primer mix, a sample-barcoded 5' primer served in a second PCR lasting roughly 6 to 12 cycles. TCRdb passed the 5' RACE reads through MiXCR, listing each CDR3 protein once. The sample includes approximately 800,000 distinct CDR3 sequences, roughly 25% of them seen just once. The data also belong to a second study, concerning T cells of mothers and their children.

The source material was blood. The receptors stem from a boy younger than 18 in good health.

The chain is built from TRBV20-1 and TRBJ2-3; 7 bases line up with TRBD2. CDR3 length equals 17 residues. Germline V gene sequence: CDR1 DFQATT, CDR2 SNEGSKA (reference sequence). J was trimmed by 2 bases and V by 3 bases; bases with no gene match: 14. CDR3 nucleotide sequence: TGCAGTGCTAGCATTACTAAGACTAGCCGCTCCACAGATACGCAGTATTTT. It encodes CSASITKTSRSTDTQYF.

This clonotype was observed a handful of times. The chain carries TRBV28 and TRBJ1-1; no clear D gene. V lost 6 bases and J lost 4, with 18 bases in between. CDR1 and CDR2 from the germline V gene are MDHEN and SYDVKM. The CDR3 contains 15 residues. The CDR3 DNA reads TGTGCCAGCAGCCGTCGGTACGTTTTGCGCACTGAAGCTTTCTTT. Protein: CASSRRYVLRTEAFF.

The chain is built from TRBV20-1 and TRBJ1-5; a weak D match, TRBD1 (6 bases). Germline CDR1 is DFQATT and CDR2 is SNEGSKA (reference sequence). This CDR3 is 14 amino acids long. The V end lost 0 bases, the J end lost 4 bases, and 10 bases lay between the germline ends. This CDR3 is CSARDEQGNQPQHF. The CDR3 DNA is TGCAGTGCTAGAGACGAACAGGGTAATCAGCCCCAGCATTTT.

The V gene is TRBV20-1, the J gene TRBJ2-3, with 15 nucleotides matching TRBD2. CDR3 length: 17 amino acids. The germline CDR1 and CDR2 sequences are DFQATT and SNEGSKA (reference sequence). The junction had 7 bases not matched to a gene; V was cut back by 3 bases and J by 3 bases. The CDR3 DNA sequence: TGCAGTGCTAGTCCCGGGACTAGCGGGGGGTCGACAGATACGCAGTATTTT. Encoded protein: CSASPGTSGGSTDTQYF.